The text below deals with one TCR beta chain. Its cognate antigen is unknown. The record originates from a study of CD8 T cells in ankylosing spondylitis. General study results and limits: From matched ankylosing spondylitis synovial fluid, disease-linked clones were reportedly recovered at significantly enriched levels. It appeared that ankylosing spondylitis blood was characterized by a TCR beta motif of roughly 8 highly homologous variants.

Libraries of TCR beta came from quantitative 5'-RACE with molecular barcodes. TCRdb re-analysed the 5' RACE reads in MiXCR, keeping a single row per CDR3 protein. The sample lists 800,000 to 900,000 distinct CDR3 sequences, 10% to 15% occurring once. The CDR3 has 13 residues. Trimming cost V 1 base and J 4 bases, with 5 bases left between them. Germline CDR1 reads SGHDN; CDR2 reads FVKESK. This chain connects TRBV14 to TRBJ2-1, with D maybe TRBD1 (5 bases). The receptor was isolated from a male donor with ankylosing spondylitis. Sequences were obtained from blood, either unsorted or a sorted T cell fraction (not recorded which). For the CDR3, the DNA is TGTGCCAGCAGCCAAGGACAGTACAATGAGCAGTTCTTC. Residues: CASSQGQYNEQFF.